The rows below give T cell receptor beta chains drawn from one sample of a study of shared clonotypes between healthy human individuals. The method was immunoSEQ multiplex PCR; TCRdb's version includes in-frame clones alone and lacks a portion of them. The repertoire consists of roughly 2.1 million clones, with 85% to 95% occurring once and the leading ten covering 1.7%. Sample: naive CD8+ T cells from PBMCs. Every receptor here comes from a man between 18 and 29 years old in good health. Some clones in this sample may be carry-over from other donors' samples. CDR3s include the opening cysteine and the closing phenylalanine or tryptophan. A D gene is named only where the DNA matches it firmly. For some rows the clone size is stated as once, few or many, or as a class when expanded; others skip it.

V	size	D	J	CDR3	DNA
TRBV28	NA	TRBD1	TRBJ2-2	CASKQHDRGAGELFF	TGTGCCAGTAAGCAGCATGACAGGGGGGCCGGGGAGCTGTTTTTT
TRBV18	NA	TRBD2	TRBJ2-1	CASSRTPRTSGTYNEQFF	TGTGCCAGCTCACGCACACCCCGGACTAGCGGCACCTACAATGAGCAGTTCTTC
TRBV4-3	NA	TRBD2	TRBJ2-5	CASSYTSGMLETQYF	TGCGCCAGCTCCTACACTAGCGGGATGTTGGAGACCCAGTACTTC
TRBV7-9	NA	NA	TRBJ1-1	CASSPQGNTEAFF	TGTGCCAGCAGCCCCCAGGGAAACACTGAAGCTTTCTTT
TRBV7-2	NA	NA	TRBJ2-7	CASSQLDSYEQYF	TGTGCCAGCAGCCAACTGGACAGCTACGAGCAGTACTTC
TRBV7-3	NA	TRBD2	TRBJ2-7	CASSLSGSSYEQYF	TGTGCCAGCAGCTTAAGCGGGAGCTCATACGAGCAGTACTTC
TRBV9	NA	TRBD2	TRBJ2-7	CASSVGKASGSYEQYF	TGTGCCAGCAGCGTAGGTAAGGCTAGCGGATCCTACGAGCAGTACTTC
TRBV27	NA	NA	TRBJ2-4	CASSPSLGTALAKNIQYF	TGTGCCAGCAGTCCCTCCCTCGGGACGGCTCTAGCCAAAAACATTCAGTACTTC
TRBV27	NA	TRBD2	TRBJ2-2	CASRRGGTGELFF	TGTGCCAGCAGGCGCGGGGGCACCGGGGAGCTGTTTTTT
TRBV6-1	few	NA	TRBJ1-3	CASSRDAFYGNTIYF	TGTGCCAGCAGTCGGGACGCCTTTTACGGAAACACCATATATTTT
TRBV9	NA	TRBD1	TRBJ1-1	CASSSGQGLAFF	TGTGCCAGCAGCTCGGGACAGGGGCTGGCTTTCTTT
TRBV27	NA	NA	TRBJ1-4	CASSLVRRGEKLFF	TGTGCCAGCAGTTTGGTTCGGCGAGGAGAAAAACTGTTTTTT
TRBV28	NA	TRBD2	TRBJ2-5	CASSSIRLAGGFQETQYF	TGTGCCAGCAGTTCTATAAGACTAGCGGGAGGCTTCCAAGAGACCCAGTACTTC
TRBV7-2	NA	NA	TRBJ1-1	CASSLWATVGTEAFF	TGTGCCAGCAGCTTATGGGCGACAGTCGGGACTGAAGCTTTCTTT
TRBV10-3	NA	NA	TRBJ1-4	CAISESGVTDDNEKLFF	TGTGCCATCAGTGAGTCGGGAGTGACAGACGATAATGAAAAACTGTTTTTT
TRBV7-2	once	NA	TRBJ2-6	CASSLDSSGANVLTF	TGTGCCAGCAGCCTCGACAGCTCTGGGGCCAACGTCCTGACTTTC
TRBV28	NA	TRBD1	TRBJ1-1	CASSLIVGGNPEAFF	TGTGCCAGCAGTTTAATCGTAGGGGGCAATCCTGAAGCTTTCTTT
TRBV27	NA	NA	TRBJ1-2	CASSPLGTYGYTF	TGTGCCAGCAGTCCTCTCGGGACATATGGCTACACCTTC
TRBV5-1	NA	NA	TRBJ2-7	CASSFTPLSPYEQYF	TGCGCCAGCAGCTTCACACCCTTGTCCCCCTACGAGCAGTACTTC
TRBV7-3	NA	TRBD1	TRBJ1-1	CASSAGGSWNTEAFF	TGTGCCAGCAGCGCAGGGGGGAGCTGGAACACTGAAGCTTTCTTT
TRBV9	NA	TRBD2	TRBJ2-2	CASSVSLAGLDELFF	TGTGCCAGCAGCGTAAGCCTAGCGGGTTTAGATGAGCTGTTTTTT
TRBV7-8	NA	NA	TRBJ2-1	CASSLRRASEQFF	TGTGCCAGCAGCTTAAGAAGGGCTAGTGAGCAGTTCTTC
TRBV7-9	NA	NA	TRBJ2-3	CASSFSDTQYF	TGTGCCAGCAGCTTTTCTGATACGCAGTATTTT
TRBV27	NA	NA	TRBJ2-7	CASSLSTGTAPNF	TGTGCCAGCAGTTTGTCCACCGGGACGGCCCCAAACTTC